This entry is about one T cell receptor beta chain. Its antigen remains unidentified. No qualities accompany the bases; no much larger clone lies one base away. The germline V gene sets CDR1 to SGHRS and CDR2 to YFSETQ. Measured from the cysteine to the phenylalanine, the CDR3 is 13 residues long. The DNA shown is the 39-base CDR3, in frame from base 1. Between the V and J ends, shortened by 1 base and 10 bases respectively, the junction contains 12 bases. This entry is derived from a study of blood T cells in healthy people across ages (dated by TCRdb to about 2015). A note on the overall study: In model experiments, roughly one uniquely barcoded TCR beta cDNA molecule per two T cells was captured by template switching. Age-related changes in TCR beta repertoire diversity were measured in the study by deep sequencing normalized with unique cDNA molecular identifiers. Donors were grouped into four age groups: young (average approximately 15 years), middle-aged (roughly 37), aged (62) and long-lived (approximately 75). To avoid experimental bias, donors of different ages were distributed randomly across sequencing lanes. The study analyzed two additional independent replicas of 1 million unique cDNA reads from the same blood draw for two donors, one aged 18 to 30 and one aged 80 or older.

The library relied on 5' RACE. Instrument on record: Illumina HiSeq 2500. A second about 7 to 11 cycle PCR used a sample-barcoded 5' primer and a J-beta primer mix. A template-switch 5' adaptor carrying 12 random nucleotides introduced a unique molecular identifier onto each TCR beta cDNA molecule. Each sample yielded at least 2.5 million CDR3-containing paired-end reads. All of the RNA was converted into first-strand cDNA using the Mint cDNA synthesis kit, with a TRBC-specific oligonucleotide serving as the primer. After uracil-DNA glycosylase treatment, a first 18-cycle PCR used universal primers M1SS and BC2_uni_R on all cDNA. For the original study's pipeline: Normalization of each sample was performed by random selection of 1 million high-quality reads, each carrying a distinct molecular identifier. Reads with shared molecular identifiers were discarded instead of being binned into consensus sequences. CDR3 identification, clonotype clustering and error correction used MiTCR with a Q25 quality threshold and the strictest error-elimination algorithm. A nonparametric unseen species model with Euler transformation was used to estimate lower-bound total TCR beta diversity. TCRdb ran its own pipeline on the public reads, namely fastp trimming at Q25 and MiXCR clone calling, and kept in-frame beta chains. CDR3 protein sequences are deduplicated, and each keeps its most common genes and DNA. TCRdb's processing, not the authors' own work, is the source of the V and J calls. For this sample the table gives about 1.6 million distinct CDR3 sequences, of which about 35% were detected only once. Of the sample, approximately 11% is held by the ten largest clones.

Overall study outcomes, separate from this receptor: The long-lived group showed more naive CD4+ T cells, fewer expanded clones and increased TCR diversity than the aged group, suggesting age selection. A strong correlation was found between observed TCR beta diversity and the percentage of naive T cells measured by flow cytometry. Conclusive comparison of naive and antigen-experienced compartments was prevented by the profiling of bulk unsorted PBMCs. Estimates of total diversity from one million sequenced T cells were regarded as lower bounds and underestimates. As age increased, observed TCR beta diversity per million T cells dropped in a roughly linear way, and a significant reduction was already evident by age around 41. Because the CMV infection status of the donors was unknown, age-related changes in expanded clonotypes may potentially have been confounded.

Systemically healthy Caucasian individuals from Russia, 35 to 40 in total and aged roughly 6 to 100 years, were included as donors. Around 10 milliliters of peripheral blood were collected from each donor into EDTA-treated Vacutainer tubes. Ficoll-Paque density-gradient centrifugation was used to isolate PBMCs, with at least 7 million per sample. Total RNA, at least 6 micrograms per sample, was extracted from PBMCs with Trizol reagent. For every donor, an aliquot of PBMCs went through flow cytometry to measure the percentages of naive CD45RAhigh/CD27high T cells. The receptor was derived from a woman aged 30 to 39 in good health. Rearrangement joined TRBV5-1 to TRBJ2-1; TRBD1 might be the D gene, on 6 matching bases. The sequenced material came from blood. The CDR3: CASSLRAGDEQFF. The nucleotides read TGCGCCAGCAGCTTGAGGGCAGGGGACGAGCAGTTCTTC.